These 27 T cell receptor beta chains came from one sample sequenced in a study of blood T cells in healthy people across ages. A J-beta primer mix and a sample-barcoded 5' primer were used in a second PCR of roughly 6 to 12 cycles. One entry per CDR3 protein results from TCRdb running MiXCR on the 5' RACE reads. This table holds about 1.7 million distinct CDR3 sequences, under 30% found once. The sequenced material came from blood. The receptors originated from a young woman in good health.

Only one count was recorded for this clonotype. The chain employs TRBV12-3 or TRBV12-4 and TRBJ2-1; D is uncertain. The CDR3 contains 17 residues. V was clipped by 2 bases and J by 4 bases, with 18 bases between them. CDR3 DNA sequence: TGTGCCAGCAGTTTATATTTCGGAGCAGGAGCGTACAATGAGCAGTTCTTC. This gives the protein CASSLYFGAGAYNEQFF.

The rearrangement joins TRBV4-1 to TRBJ2-3, with 7 bases identical to TRBD1. The V gene's germline CDR1 is MGHRA and CDR2 YSYEKL. This CDR3 is built from 17 residues. V lost 2 bases, J lost 6 bases, and 14 bases stayed unmatched. CDR3 nucleotides: TGCGCCAGCAGCCAACATCAAACAGGGGCCTCACGGGATACGCAGTATTTT. Its protein is CASSQHQTGASRDTQYF.

The chain joins TRBV7-2 to TRBJ2-1; D is undetermined. V was clipped by 4 bases and J by 7 bases, with 17 bases between them. The CDR3 runs to 15 residues. Germline V lookup: CDR1 SGHTA, CDR2 FQGNSA. The CDR3 loop is CASSSLMTVRNEQFF. CDR3 in DNA: TGTGCCAGCAGCTCTTTAATGACGGTTCGAAATGAGCAGTTCTTC.

The chain joins TRBV16 to TRBJ1-5; D unresolved. V shed 1 base and J shed 3 bases, with 7 bases lying between them. This CDR3 region has 14 residues. Germline CDR1 and CDR2: KGHSY and FQNENV. The CDR3 protein is CASSQFRDNQPQHF. Here the CDR3 DNA reads TGTGCCAGCAGCCAATTCCGGGACAATCAGCCCCAGCATTTT.

The table lists this clonotype with a few counts. CDR3: CSAPSGDSYEQYF. CDR3 in DNA: TGCAGTGCTCCAAGCGGGGACTCCTACGAGCAGTACTTC. This chain connects TRBV20-1 to TRBJ2-7; 7 bases agree with TRBD2. There are 13 residues in the CDR3. V dropped 5 bases and J dropped 0; count of bases not matched to a gene: 4. Germline V gene sequence: CDR1 DFQATT, CDR2 SNEGSKA (reference sequence).

This chain connects TRBV7-9 to TRBJ1-2; 11 positions match TRBD1. CDR3 length: 14 amino acids. V trimming: 4 bases; J trimming: 8 bases; junction bases outside the gene matches: 6. In germline, CDR1 is SEHNR, CDR2 FQNEAQ (reference sequence). The DNA of the CDR3 is TGTGCCAGCAGCTACGGGACAGGGGGAGAAGGCTACACCTTC. Its translation: CASSYGTGGEGYTF.

V usage is TRBV12-3 or TRBV12-4 and J usage is TRBJ2-1, with TRBD2 matching 7 bases. The CDR3 totals 15 residues. Unmatched junction bases numbered 10, after V lost 6 bases and J lost 5 bases. As DNA, the CDR3 is TGTGCCAGCAGCCCCTGGGCTAGCGGAAACAATGAGCAGTTCTTC. This sequence encodes CASSPWASGNNEQFF.

This clonotype turned up a few times. The chain employs TRBV2 and TRBJ2-5; tentatively, D is TRBD1 or TRBD2 (5 bases each). V was clipped by 6 bases and J by 11 bases, with 19 bases between them. The CDR3 covers 13 residues. In germline, CDR1 is SNHLY, CDR2 FYNNEI. CDR3 protein: CASSLGTHNKQYF. In DNA form, the CDR3 reads TGTGCCAGCAGCCTAGGGACGCACAACAAGCAGTACTTC.

The chain is built from TRBV20-1 and TRBJ2-1; 7 bases map to TRBD1. Per germline, CDR1 DFQATT and CDR2 SNEGSKA (reference sequence). CDR3 length: 14 amino acids. The junction had 10 bases not matched to a gene; V was cut back by 6 bases and J by 5 bases. CDR3 DNA sequence: TGCAGTGCAACCCTAGACAGGGAAGACAATGAGCAGTTCTTC. This gives the protein CSATLDREDNEQFF.

This clonotype has a single count. The V gene is TRBV12-3 or TRBV12-4, the J gene TRBJ1-5, with 9 bases identical to TRBD1. The junction had 8 bases not matched to a gene; V was cut back by 6 bases and J by 5 bases. CDR3 length equals 15 residues. The CDR3 loop reads CASRTDRGYYQPQHF. DNA of the CDR3: TGTGCCAGCAGGACGGACAGGGGATATTATCAGCCCCAGCATTTT.

This clonotype was found a few times. This chain uses TRBV7-9 with TRBJ1-1; no clear D gene. Germline V gene data show CDR1 as SEHNR and CDR2 as FQNEAQ (reference sequence). The CDR3 runs to 13 residues. Deletions cut 4 bases from V and 4 bases from J, with 10 bases between. This chain's CDR3 is CASSSMRSTEAFF. In nucleotides, the CDR3 is TGTGCCAGCAGCTCCATGAGGTCCACTGAAGCTTTCTTT.

This clonotype was counted at least ten times. The chain links TRBV4-3 to TRBJ2-1, with D possibly being TRBD2 (6 bases). V was pared by 0 bases and J by 3 bases, with 15 bases between. CDR1 is LGHNA and CDR2 is YSLEER in the germline V gene. The CDR3 extends over 17 amino acids. The CDR3 nucleotides are TGCGCCAGCAGCCAAGACGCGTTCGGGCGGGGCTACAATGAGCAGTTCTTC. Its translation is CASSQDAFGRGYNEQFF.

This clonotype turned up a few times. One end of the junction is discordant with germline, which a read error may explain. This rearrangement joins TRBV6-1 to TRBJ2-1; D is undetermined. This CDR3 has 13 residues. CDR1 and CDR2 (germline): MNHNS, SASEGT. The CDR3 sequence is CATSFGRRNEQFF. The DNA for the CDR3 is TGTGCCACCAGTTTCGGGCGACGCAATGAGCAGTTCTTC.

Note on this clonotype: The germline gene is not matched at one end of the junction; a read error may be the cause. The gene calls are TRBV7-9 and TRBJ2-7, with 7 positions matching TRBD2. The CDR3 runs 12 residues. Germline lookup yields CDR1 SEHNR and CDR2 FQNEAQ (reference sequence). In nucleotides, the CDR3 is TGTACCAGCAGCTTAGCGGGCTACGAGCAGTACTTC. Translating it yields CTSSLAGYEQYF.

The J gene is TRBJ1-1, the V gene TRBV4-1; D is unclear. V was clipped by 11 bases and J by 1 base, with 20 bases between them. From germline, CDR1 is MGHRA and CDR2 YSYEKL. The CDR3 is made up of 15 amino acids. DNA for the CDR3: TGCGCCTCCACCCGCGGGAGCGGTCAGAACACTGAAGCTTTCTTT. Its protein product is CASTRGSGQNTEAFF.

This clonotype has more than one count but fewer than ten. V and J are TRBV7-9 and TRBJ2-7; TRBD1 aligns across 9 bases. J was trimmed by 3 bases and V by 4 bases; bases with no gene match: 16. From germline, CDR1 is SEHNR and CDR2 FQNEAQ (reference sequence). This CDR3 comprises 18 residues. The CDR3 region has the DNA TGTGCCAGCAGCTCGCTCACTCCCCCAGACAGGGGGATCTACGAGCAGTACTTC. It codes for CASSSLTPPDRGIYEQYF. Using reference TRBV7-9 and TRBJ2-7 for the parts outside the CDR3, the full variable domain is DTGVSQNPRHKITKRGQNVTFRCDPISEHNRLYWYRQTLGQGPEFLTYFQNEAQLEKSRLLSDRFSAERPKGSFSTLEIQRTEQGDSAMYLCASSSLTPPDRGIYEQYFGPGTRLTVT.

This clonotype has more than one count but fewer than ten. J is TRBJ1-4 and V is TRBV18, with a tentative D call TRBD1 (5 bases). This CDR3 has 16 amino acids. V was trimmed by 6 bases and J by 3 bases, leaving 17 bases between them. CDR1 and CDR2 from the germline V gene are KGHSH and LQKENI. This chain's CDR3 is CASSTSGARANEKLFF. The CDR3 DNA is TGTGCCAGCTCGACCAGTGGGGCGCGGGCTAATGAAAAACTGTTTTTT.

There are a few counts of this clonotype. This chain uses TRBV14 with TRBJ2-1; D is perhaps TRBD2 (6 bases). The CDR3 spans 16 residues. Germline CDR1 and CDR2: SGHDN and FVKESK. V was clipped by 0 bases and J by 5 bases, with 14 bases between them. The CDR3 DNA sequence: TGTGCCAGCAGCCAAGAAGTAGGCGGGGCTCACAATGAGCAGTTCTTC. Amino acid sequence: CASSQEVGGAHNEQFF.

This clonotype was counted ten times or more. The gene calls are TRBV12-3 or TRBV12-4 and TRBJ2-7; D uncertain. Deletions cut 1 base from V and 2 bases from J, with 9 bases between. This CDR3 has 14 residues. CDR3 in DNA: TGTGCCAGCAGTTTAGTACCTTCCGCCTACGAGCAGTACTTC. It codes for CASSLVPSAYEQYF.

This sequence joins TRBV29-1 and TRBJ1-2, with a weak D call TRBD1 (5 bases). Germline loops: CDR1 SQVTM, CDR2 ANQGSEA. Trimming removed 3 bases at V and 4 bases at J, with 9 bases between. The CDR3 runs to 12 residues. CDR3 sequence: CSVERGIYGYTF. For the CDR3, the DNA is TGCAGCGTTGAGAGGGGAATCTATGGCTACACCTTC.

This clonotype occurred a few times. One end of the junction is discordant with germline, which a read error may explain. The chain recombines TRBV7-2 with TRBJ2-6; perhaps TRBD1 as D (5 bases). CDR1 and CDR2 from the germline V gene are SGHTA and FQGNSA. The CDR3 is made up of 15 amino acids. The CDR3 nucleotides read TGTGCCAGCAGCCCCCAACACTCTGGGGCCAACGTCCAGACTTTC. Translating gives CASSPQHSGANVQTF.

The V gene is TRBV12-3 or TRBV12-4, the J gene TRBJ1-2, with D maybe TRBD1 (6 bases). The CDR3 contains 20 residues. Trimming removed 3 bases from V and 1 base from J, with 27 bases in between. CDR3 coding DNA: TGTGCCAGCAGTTTCAGGTCCGCTCGGGGTTTCAGGGGATATAACTATGGCTACACCTTC. Translation: CASSFRSARGFRGYNYGYTF.

This clonotype came up a few times. The chain couples TRBV6-1 to TRBJ1-6; D uncertain. The germline V gene has CDR1 MNHNS and CDR2 SASEGT. CDR3 size: 17 residues. Trimming removed 0 bases from V and 7 bases from J, with 16 bases in between. In nucleotides, the CDR3 is TGTGCCAGCAGTGAAGCGCTTCCGAGTGCGATGAATTCACCCCTCCACTTT. It encodes CASSEALPSAMNSPLHF.

The chain carries TRBV7-6 and TRBJ2-7, with a possible D match to TRBD1 (5 bases). V lost 5 bases to trimming and J lost 2 bases, with 13 bases between them. This CDR3 comprises 14 residues. Per germline, CDR1 SGHVS and CDR2 FNYEAQ. The CDR3 region has the DNA TGTGCCAGCAGCCCTCGACAGTACGCCTACGAGCAGTACTTC. Protein: CASSPRQYAYEQYF.

The V gene is TRBV12-3 or TRBV12-4, the J gene TRBJ2-1; D not resolved. Trimming removed 7 bases from V and 9 bases from J, with 13 bases in between. The length of the CDR3 is 12 residues. The CDR3 nucleotides read TGTGCCAGCACCGAAGGGTCATCTGAGCAGTTCTTC. Its protein product is CASTEGSSEQFF.

As regards this clonotype: The junction does not match germline at one end; this may be a read error. The gene calls are TRBV7-2 and TRBJ1-5, with D perhaps matching TRBD1 (5 bases). The V gene's germline CDR1 is SGHTA and CDR2 FQGNSA. The CDR3 spans 15 residues. The CDR3 is CASSPQDISTQPQHF. CDR3 sequence (DNA): TGTGCCAGCAGCCCACAGGATATTAGCACTCAGCCCCAGCATTTT.

The CDR3 region is CASSVAGGLNTEAFF. The CDR3, as DNA: TGTGCCAGCAGCGTAGCGGGGGGGCTGAACACTGAAGCTTTCTTT. The rearrangement uses TRBV9 and TRBJ1-1; maybe TRBD1 (6 bases). The ends were cut back, 0 bases at V and 0 bases at J, with 9 bases in the middle. The CDR3 extends over 15 amino acids. Germline CDR1 and CDR2: SGDLS and YYNGEE.